Given below is one TCR beta chain in context. This clone showed up just once. The target of this receptor is not known. No quality values exist for individual bases; no much larger clone is one base distant. These data come from a study of cytomegalovirus exposure and HLA in healthy donors (dated by TCRdb to 2015 to 2018). Describing the broader study: An earlier analysis of 587 of the donors reported 276 Gb of sequence data and 117 million unique TCR beta sequences obtained from about 170 million T cells. Approximately 310 gigabases of sequencing data and approximately 84 million unique TCR sequences were included in an early release covering roughly 600 HLA-typed donors. The genetic ancestry cluster associated with self-reported Caucasian donors included 81% of the roughly 400 genotyped donors. The study aimed to test whether signatures of past pathogen exposure could be identified by cataloging public T cell receptors. The T cell repertoires of under 750 subjects were profiled by immunosequencing and related to cytomegalovirus serostatus. Along with the approximately 700-subject first cohort, a separate validation cohort of around 110 different subjects was used. The study combined high-throughput TCR immunosequencing, statistical association of individual TCRs with disease status, and machine learning to predict cytomegalovirus infection status. A later analysis re-examined previously published TCR beta repertoires from several hundred donors and added high-resolution HLA genotyping to investigate patterns of TCR occurrence. Rather than using new phenotypic data, the later analysis identified candidate immune exposures from TCR beta sequences and from how often those sequences occurred across donors. In an earlier analysis of over 550 of the donors, high-throughput TCR beta sequencing was used to judge whether each TCR beta V gene segment behaved as functional or pseudogenic. Donor age, sex, ethnicity and CMV serostatus were compiled together with the repertoire data. A later genetic analysis used genome-wide SNP genotypes for about 65% of the roughly 670 donors, treating that subset as a discovery cohort. All discovery cohort repertoires had been generated on a single sequencing platform. Both class I and class II loci were covered by HLA typing, at four-digit resolution. The number of typed donors differed by locus: about 620-640 for A, B, C, DRB1 and DQB1; 500 to 550 for DQA1; 606 for DPA1; and around 490 for DPB1. Because of strong linkage in the cohort, five DR-DQ haplotypes were treated as single units for association and clustering. Among a few hundred genotyped donors of the cohort, an average of 235,054 unique TCR beta nucleotide sequences were sequenced per donor, roughly a sixth of them non-productive. General conclusions and limits of the study: The study listed 150 to 200 TCR beta chains as associated with cytomegalovirus. Correlated functional status among segregating V segments might be attributable to linkage disequilibrium, but an unknown experimental factor could not be ruled out. Specific HLA alleles were associated with 16,951 TCR beta sequences at a false discovery rate of 0.05 in a later analysis. Cytomegalovirus status was reported to be diagnosed by the classifier with high specificity and sensitivity in both the original and validation cohorts. An association between a missense DCLRE1C variant and V-gene and J-gene trimming of TCR beta chains was found in a later genetic analysis and replicated in an independent cohort. Sequencing depth was assumed to be roughly uniform across donors in the presence/absence analyses, though that assumption may not hold. According to a later analysis, most CMV-associated TCR beta chains appeared to be HLA-restricted, and the HLA associations seemed to be driven largely by CMV exposure. According to a later analysis, TCR association rates differed among HLA loci, with DRB1 alleles showing the most associated TCRs and HLA-C alleles showing the fewest. According to the authors, the approach could potentially be generalized to other disease states and immunological phenotypes. In this cohort, only TCR beta chains were sequenced, and detectable features were limited by the absence of alpha or paired-chain data. According to a later analysis, parvovirus B19, influenza, CMV and Epstein-Barr virus appeared linked to several top co-occurrence clusters. Because HLA typing was unavailable for some donors at each locus, only the typed subset was used in association tests. A later analysis found that HLA-associated TCR beta chains were more clonally expanded and had lower generation probabilities than equally common non-associated chains. A further reported finding was that TCR beta sequences accurately predicted the HLA-A and HLA-B alleles for most subjects in the first cohort. An earlier analysis of roughly 570 of the donors showed that most TCR beta V segments appeared in productive rearrangements either about 90% or about 30% of the time, which broadly matched IMGT annotations. The only immune exposure information available for the cohort was CMV serostatus. Assigning TCR associations to individual alleles was difficult when HLA alleles, especially DR and DQ, strongly co-occurred. In vitro tests confirmed that a few of the cytomegalovirus-associated TCR beta chains recognize cytomegalovirus antigens. A group of highly shared sequence variants was considered likely to be a technical artifact of the sequencing pipeline. Across donors, most TCR sequences were observed very rarely, whereas some public TCRs were present in many individuals. In a later genetic analysis, fewer N-insertions in productive TCRs were reported among donors in an Asian-associated ancestry cluster than the 666-donor mean. Because counts were too low, about 15 rarely observed V segments, including chromosome 9 orphons, were left out of the earlier analysis of roughly 600 of the donors.

The cohort was made up of approximately 670 healthy bone marrow donors. All cohort members were sampled while nominally healthy, although unrecorded immune exposures were likely present. The donor tested CMV seronegative and was one of the 352 seronegative cohort members. A peripheral blood sample was collected from each donor, and TCR beta sequencing was performed on peripheral blood mononuclear cells. Genomic DNA was extracted from the blood cell samples with the Qiagen DNeasy Blood Extraction Kit. Libraries were prepared through the immunoSEQ multiplex PCR assay. For the multiplex PCR, a mixture combining 60 forward primers for TCR Vbeta segments and 13 reverse primers for TCR Jbeta segments was used. The CDR3 region of rearranged TCR beta genes was amplified from genomic DNA by a multiplex PCR assay. The amplified TCR beta libraries were sequenced on the Illumina HiSeq System as 87-base-pair reads. Under the source paper's analysis protocol: In a later analysis, tens of millions of unique TCR beta chains were counted across the 690 or so repertoires, and roughly 10 million of these chains were shared by at least two donors. To remove PCR and sequencing errors, raw reads were error-corrected and collapsed into unique sequences using a nearest-neighbor algorithm that merged closely related sequences. CDR3 sequences were aligned to IMGT reference sequences to assign V, D and J gene segments. Each retained sequence needed at least a six-nucleotide match to both a V gene segment and a J gene segment. A rearrangement was called productive if the CDR3 had no stop codons and remained in frame with V and J, and every other rearrangement was called non-productive. CDR3 was defined according to IMGT convention as the region running from the second conserved V-encoded cysteine to the conserved J-encoded phenylalanine. The earlier analysis of some 540 of the donors excluded any sequence lacking an unambiguous match to a single V gene segment. In an earlier analysis of about 590 of the donors, a V segment was called functional when productive rearrangements were above 56.7%, and segregating when the standard deviation between donors exceeded 5%. A statistical classification framework was built for diagnosing cytomegalovirus status from the catalog of TCR beta chain sequences. In a later analysis, TCR nucleotide sequences were compared against IMGT/GENE-DB human TR gene sequences so that V and J genes could be assigned. The TCRdist pipeline was used in a later analysis to assign CDR3 sequences and most-parsimonious VDJ recombination scenarios. In a later analysis, each TCR beta chain was defined by its CDR3 amino acid sequence together with its V-gene family, and reads lacking a unique V-gene family were excluded. A later analysis removed 550 to 700 highly shared, low-generation-probability nucleotide sequences to deal with suspected cross-contamination and a sequencing artifact. In a later analysis, a clonal expansion index was calculated for each public chain from normalized within-repertoire ranks of inferred template counts. A later analysis computed generation probabilities with a VDJ recombination model fitted to out-of-frame rearrangements, and checked the results against IGoR. A later analysis scored TCR-TCR, TCR-HLA and TCR-CMV co-occurrence with hypergeometric tests, applying a repertoire-size bias correction to TCR pairs. In a later analysis, false discovery rates were estimated by permuting HLA or CMV assignments 20 times. In a later analysis, co-occurring TCRs were grouped using DBSCAN, and TCRdist sequence similarity was added for clustering within HLA-allele-positive subsets. Co-occurrence clustering excluded repertoires with fewer than 30,000 or more than 120,000 public chains, plus five with anomalous nucleotide sharing. TCRdb carries this immuneACCESS record with in-frame sequences only. Its versions omit some clonotypes, under half of them owing to an unresolved V gene in the studies checked, with the rest unexplained. Clone size and the V and J calls come from that table; the DNA yielded D and trimming. In all, the sample holds roughly 180,000 clones, and about four fifths of those were seen once. About 2.6% of the sample comes from the top ten.

The TCR originated in a female donor in good health and CMV-seronegative. Sequencing was performed on PBMCs.

In nucleotide form, the sequence is TGTGCCAGCAGCGTGAGGACAGGGGCCACAGATACGCAGTATTTT. It is translated as CASSVRTGATDTQYF. The V and J segments used are TRBV9 and TRBJ2-3, and 9 bases in between align with TRBD1. Unmatched junction bases come to 3, with V trimmed by 2 bases and J by 2 bases. The CDR3 sequence holds 15 residues, the cysteine and phenylalanine included. Only the CDR3 DNA stays, 45 bases, in frame from base 1. CDR1 SGDLS and CDR2 YYNGEE are derived from the germline V gene.